The 17 T cell receptor beta chains below were found in one sample sequenced in a study of blood T cell repertoires in COVID-19. Assay: immunoSEQ multiplex PCR; the TCRdb copy retains only in-frame clones and omits some. The sample contains over 350,000 clones, just under 90% of which appear only once. Specimen: PBMCs or T cells enriched from blood (not recorded which). The receptors originated from a woman aged 45-65 years who had recovered from COVID-19.

In this sample, this clone turned up once. This chain uses TRBV4-1 with TRBJ2-5; 8 nucleotides agree with TRBD1. V dropped 5 bases and J dropped 7; count of bases not matched to a gene: 9. CDR1 and CDR2 from the germline V gene are MGHRA and YSYEKL. There are 14 residues in the CDR3. The CDR3 sequence is CASSYLQGAATQYF. In DNA, the CDR3 is TGCGCCAGCAGCTACCTGCAGGGGGCTGCGACCCAGTACTTC.

V gene TRBV12-3 or TRBV12-4 combines with J gene TRBJ1-3, with D unclear. Trimming removed 6 bases at V and 8 bases at J, with 11 bases between. The CDR3 runs to 12 residues. CDR3 sequence (DNA): TGTGCCAGCAGCTATGCGGGGTACACCATATATTTT. Translation: CASSYAGYTIYF.

The chain recombines TRBV9 with TRBJ1-1; TRBD1 matches 8 bases. The CDR3 consists of 14 residues. The junction had 3 bases not matched to a gene; V was cut back by 4 bases and J by 1 base. CDR1 is SGDLS and CDR2 is YYNGEE in the germline V gene. CDR3 bases: TGTGCCAGCAGCAAGGGGACAGGGAACACTGAAGCTTTCTTT. This gives the protein CASSKGTGNTEAFF.

The chain employs TRBV19 and TRBJ2-5; D perhaps matches TRBD2 (5 bases). The V gene lost 5 bases and the J gene lost 2 bases, with 9 bases spanning the gap. The CDR3 length is 13 residues. Germline V gene data show CDR1 as LNHDA and CDR2 as SQIVND (reference sequence). The CDR3 DNA sequence: TGTGCCAGTAGTGAGGGAGTGCAAGAGACCCAGTACTTC. It yields the protein CASSEGVQETQYF.

This chain links TRBV5-1 with TRBJ1-5; D not resolved. The CDR3 totals 16 residues. Germline loops: CDR1 SGHRS, CDR2 YFSETQ. V dropped 0 bases and J dropped 6 bases, with 16 bases sitting between them. The CDR3 region is CASSLGVGSPSQPQHF. CDR3 DNA: TGCGCCAGCAGCTTGGGAGTGGGGAGCCCGAGTCAGCCCCAGCATTTT.

The chain recombines TRBV10-3 with TRBJ1-2, with TRBD1 as a possible D gene (5 bases). Germline V gene data show CDR1 as ENHRY and CDR2 as SYGVKD. V lost 8 bases and J 3 bases, leaving 10 bases between the germline ends. The CDR3 is made up of 12 amino acids. For the CDR3, the DNA is TGTGCCATCGGGCAGGGCGACTATGGCTACACCTTC. Protein: CAIGQGDYGYTF.

CDR3 loop: CAITTGGKGGELFF. The DNA for the CDR3 is TGTGCCATAACAACAGGGGGCAAAGGCGGGGAGCTGTTTTTT. The rearrangement links TRBV10-3 to TRBJ2-2; 9 nucleotides match TRBD1. Germline values: CDR1 ENHRY, CDR2 SYGVKD. J was trimmed by 7 bases and V by 9 bases; bases with no gene match: 9. This CDR3 region has 14 residues.

The chain combines TRBV5-1 with TRBJ1-1, with TRBD1 matching 7 bases. Germline V gene sequence: CDR1 SGHRS, CDR2 YFSETQ. This CDR3 is built from 14 residues. V was pared by 4 bases and J by 6 bases, with 9 bases of the junction left unmatched. The CDR3 sequence is CASSPDRRNAEAFF. DNA for the CDR3: TGCGCCAGCAGCCCGGACAGGAGAAACGCTGAAGCTTTCTTT.

This clone was seen once. The V and J genes are TRBV28 and TRBJ2-3, with D hard to call. The germline CDR1 and CDR2 sequences are MDHEN and SYDVKM. With 4 bases removed from V and 5 bases from J, the gap between germline ends came to 13 bases. The CDR3 consists of 14 residues. CDR3 nucleotide sequence: TGTGCCAGCAGTTGGGCAGGAACCGGAGATACGCAGTATTTT. Translating gives CASSWAGTGDTQYF. The variable domain in full, with the rest retrieved from reference TRBV28 and TRBJ2-3, is DVKVTQSSRYLVKRTGEKVFLECVQDMDHENMFWYRQDPGLGLRLIYFSYDVKMKEKGDIPEGYSVSREKKERFSLILESASTNQTSMYLCASSWAGTGDTQYFGPGTRLTVL.

The V and J genes are TRBV10-2 and TRBJ1-1; TRBD1 might be the D (6 bases). The ends were cut back, 9 bases at V and 0 bases at J, with 14 bases in the middle. CDR1 and CDR2 from the germline V gene are WSHSY and SAAADI. This CDR3 spans 14 amino acids. The CDR3 protein is CASRGGGMNTEAFF. The DNA for the CDR3 is TGCGCCAGTCGCGGCGGGGGCATGAACACTGAAGCTTTCTTT.

The chain has TRBV27 and TRBJ2-7; 10 bases match TRBD2. This CDR3 spans 17 amino acids. The germline gives CDR1 MNHEY, CDR2 SMNVEV (reference sequence). V was clipped by 0 bases and J by 5 bases; unmatched bases: 10. The CDR3 is CASSLSGGLAGADEQYF. CDR3 coding DNA: TGTGCCAGCAGTTTATCGGGGGGGCTAGCGGGGGCGGACGAGCAGTACTTC.

The chain joins TRBV12-3 or TRBV12-4 to TRBJ1-1; no clear D gene. The V gene lost 6 bases and the J gene lost 5 bases, with 10 bases spanning the gap. The CDR3 is made up of 12 amino acids. The CDR3 DNA reads TGTGCCAGCAGCATTGACTTGACTGAAGCTTTCTTT. Translation: CASSIDLTEAFF.

This sequence joins TRBV6-2 or TRBV6-3 and TRBJ1-1; D is uncertain. Deletions cut 2 bases from V and 0 bases from J, with 13 bases between. The germline V gene has CDR1 MNHEY and CDR2 SVGEGT. This CDR3 spans 16 amino acids. The CDR3 coding sequence is TGTGCCAGCAGTTACGGTTCCGGCAGGATGAACACTGAAGCTTTCTTT. Translating gives CASSYGSGRMNTEAFF.

The rearrangement links TRBV28 to TRBJ2-5; 12 bases fit TRBD2. Losses at the gene ends were 5 bases for V and 5 bases for J; bases not matched to a gene: 3. The CDR3 runs to 14 residues. Per the germline V gene, CDR1 is MDHEN and CDR2 is SYDVKM. This CDR3 reads CASSLAGGPETQYF. Written as DNA, the CDR3 is TGTGCCAGCAGTCTAGCGGGGGGGCCCGAGACCCAGTACTTC.

The rearrangement uses TRBV7-9 and TRBJ1-1; the D gene is possibly TRBD1 (5 bases). V was pared by 5 bases and J by 10 bases, with 17 bases between. The length of the CDR3 is 13 residues. Germline CDR1 SEHNR, CDR2 FQNEAQ (reference sequence). The CDR3 nucleotides are TGTGCCAGCAGCCCCGTGGGGACTCCGATAGCTTTCTTT. Translation: CASSPVGTPIAFF.

This clone was counted at least ten times. The chain recombines TRBV5-5 with TRBJ1-6, with a possible D match to TRBD1 (6 bases). V was trimmed by 1 base and J by 6 bases, leaving 14 bases between them. CDR3 size: 16 residues. From germline, CDR1 is SGHKS and CDR2 YYEKEE (reference sequence). The DNA of the CDR3 is TGTGCCAGCAGCTTGAGAAGGGGGGGAACTAATTCACCCCTCCACTTT. Translating gives CASSLRRGGTNSPLHF.

The CDR3, as DNA: TGTGCCAGCAGTTCCGGACAGGCCGGTCGGACCGGGGAGCTGTTTTTT. Amino acids: CASSSGQAGRTGELFF. The chain combines TRBV5-5 with TRBJ2-2, with 7 bases aligning to TRBD1. The CDR3 spans 16 residues. Germline CDR1 SGHKS, CDR2 YYEKEE (reference sequence). V was pared by 5 bases and J by 5 bases, with 12 bases of the junction left unmatched.